The source of this T cell receptor beta chain is a study of regulatory T cells in long-lasting Graves disease. The overall study: Graves' patients who were just diagnosed had used antithyroid drugs for under 3 months. Overall study results and limits: The researchers studied only peripheral blood, not thyroid tissue.

This clonotype appeared a few times. Its antigen is currently unknown. Regarding time point: newly diagnosed GD, antithyroid drugs for less than 3 months. With RNA extracted from PBMCs as input, the TCR library was made. Both iRepertoire HTBI primers and Arm-PCR of CDR3 regions were used to build the TCR beta libraries. MiXCR, run by TCRdb on the multiplex PCR reads, gives a single entry per CDR3 protein. Among about 470,000 distinct CDR3 sequences, about a sixth were seen once, and the ten largest hold 12%. The CDR3 is 15 amino acids. V was trimmed by 6 bases and J by 2 bases, leaving 15 bases between them. The germline gives CDR1 MGHDK, CDR2 SYGVNS. The same sample was also used in a study of T cells in Graves' hyperthyroidism and ophthalmopathy. As reported in that work: In the first-round RT-PCR of the TCR CDR3, the HTBI primer set was used. For ophthalmopathy, model prediction preceded onset by a median approximately 6 months.

Sequenced here: peripheral blood mononuclear cells (PBMCs), sampled at new diagnosis, from a patient treated with antithyroid drugs. The gene calls are TRBV25-1 and TRBJ2-3; possibly TRBD2 for D (6 bases). This clonotype was sampled from a man aged 35 to 55 with Graves disease. CDR3: CASRGNSGPTDTQYF. DNA of the CDR3: TGTGCCAGCAGAGGTAATAGCGGCCCCACAGATACGCAGTATTTT.